The T cell receptor beta chain described here comes from a study of somatic mutations in cytotoxic T cells in rheumatoid arthritis. Background on the study: Peripheral blood samples of 30 to 35 ml EDTA were taken from patients directly after diagnosis and before treatment.

General observations from the study: Age-dependent increases in CD8+ clonality occurred in rheumatoid arthritis patients but not in healthy controls.

J gave up 0 bases and V 3 bases, and 9 bases lay outside the gene matches. The CDR3 extends over 16 amino acids. In germline, CDR1 is SGHTS, CDR2 YDEGEE. In the source study's methods: In patients, CD8+ clones bigger than 1% rarely had the same sequence as a published virus-specific TCRB. This table comes from immunoSEQ multiplex PCR, and its TCRdb copy is limited to in-frame clones, with some not included. V and J calls and clone size are copied from that table; D and trimming were computed from the DNA. The sample holds roughly 4,100 clones, approximately 93% seen once. The CD4+ and CD8+ fractions came from positive magnetic bead selection and were purity-checked by flow cytometry. Turning to this clone: The target antigen is unknown.

The specimen was CD8+ T cells sorted from blood. The clonotype originates from a woman in her sixties with rheumatoid arthritis. The J gene is TRBJ2-7, the V gene TRBV5-8; 7 positions agree with TRBD2. Written as DNA, the CDR3 is TGTGCCAGCAGCTCGGGAGGCGGGGGAAGCTCCTACGAGCAGTACGTC. It is translated as CASSSGGGGSSYEQYV.